This TCR beta chain appears in the sequencing data of a study of cytomegalovirus exposure and HLA in healthy donors. Study-wide context: The study's early data release held around 85 million unique TCRs from HLA-typed donors.

PCR amplification relied on 60 Vbeta primers (plus 13 Jbeta primers). Repertoires were generated with immunoSEQ multiplex PCR, while TCRdb's copy carries only in-frame clones and drops some. The sample contains approximately 160,000 clones, 77% of which appear only once. The sequenced sample consisted of PBMCs. This TCR derives from a woman aged 40 to 50 in good health and CMV-seropositive.

The CDR3 region has the DNA TGTGCCAGCAGTCCCTCCGGGACTAGTATCTACGAGCAGTACTTC. Translated: CASSPSGTSIYEQYF. The chain uses TRBV6-5 and TRBJ2-7; 8 nucleotides align to TRBD2. J gave up 3 bases and V 5 bases, and 9 bases lay outside the gene matches. CDR3 length: 15 residues. Germline-derived CDR1 and CDR2 are MNHEY and SVGAGI.